This TCR beta chain came from a study of T cell repertoires in cytomegalovirus infection. V lost 8 bases, J lost 3 bases, and 20 bases lay in between. The length of the CDR3 is 16 residues. MiXCR, run by TCRdb on the reads, gives a single entry per CDR3 protein. The sample lists over 450,000 distinct CDR3 sequences; over 9% were seen once. This clonotype was seen at least ten times. V and J are TRBV12-3 or TRBV12-4 and TRBJ2-1; the D gene is possibly TRBD2 (5 bases). Material for sequencing was PBMCs. The source of this sequence is a human donor in good health (CMV status not recorded). Some clones in this sample may be carry-over from other donors' samples. The CDR3 protein is CASGPSLTGNYNEQFF. In DNA, the CDR3 is TGTGCCAGCGGCCCCTCCCTCACGGGGAACTACAATGAGCAGTTCTTC.